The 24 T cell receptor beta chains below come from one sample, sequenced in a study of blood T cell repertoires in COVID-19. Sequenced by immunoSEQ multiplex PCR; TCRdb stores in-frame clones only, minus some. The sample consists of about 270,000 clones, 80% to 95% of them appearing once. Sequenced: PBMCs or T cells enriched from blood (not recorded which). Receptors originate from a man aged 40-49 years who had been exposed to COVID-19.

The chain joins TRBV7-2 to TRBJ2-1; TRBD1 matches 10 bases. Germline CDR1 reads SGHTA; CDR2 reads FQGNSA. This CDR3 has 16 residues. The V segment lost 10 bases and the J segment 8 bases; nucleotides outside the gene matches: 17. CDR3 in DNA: TGTGCCAACAGGAAGACAGGGGGCCTAACTGGCGATGAGCAGTTCTTC. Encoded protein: CANRKTGGLTGDEQFF.

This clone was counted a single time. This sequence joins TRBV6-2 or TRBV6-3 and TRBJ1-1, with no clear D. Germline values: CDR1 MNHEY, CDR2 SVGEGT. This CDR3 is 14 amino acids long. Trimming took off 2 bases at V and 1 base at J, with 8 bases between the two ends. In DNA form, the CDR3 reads TGTGCCAGCAGTTACGTAGGGAGGAACACTGAAGCTTTCTTT. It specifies CASSYVGRNTEAFF.

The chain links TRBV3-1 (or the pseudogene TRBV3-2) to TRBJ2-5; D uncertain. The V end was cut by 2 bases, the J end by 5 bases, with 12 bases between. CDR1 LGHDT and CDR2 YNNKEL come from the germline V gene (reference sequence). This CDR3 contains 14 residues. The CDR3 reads CASSQRSSVETQYF. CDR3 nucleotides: TGTGCCAGCAGCCAACGATCCTCGGTCGAGACCCAGTACTTC.

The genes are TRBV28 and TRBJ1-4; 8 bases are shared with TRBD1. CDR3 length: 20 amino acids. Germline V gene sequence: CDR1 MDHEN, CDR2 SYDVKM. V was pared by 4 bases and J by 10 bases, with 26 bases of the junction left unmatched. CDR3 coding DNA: TGTGCCAGCAGTTATCCTCACCCCGGACAGGGTTGGTTGGTTGTTGGAAAACTGTTTTTT. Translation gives CASSYPHPGQGWLVVGKLFF.

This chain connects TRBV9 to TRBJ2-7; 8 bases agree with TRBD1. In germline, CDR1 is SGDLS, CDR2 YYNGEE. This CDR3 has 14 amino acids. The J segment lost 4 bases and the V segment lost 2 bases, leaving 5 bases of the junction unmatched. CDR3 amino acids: CASSVTGAAYEQYF. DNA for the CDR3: TGTGCCAGCAGCGTGACAGGGGCAGCGTACGAGCAGTACTTC.

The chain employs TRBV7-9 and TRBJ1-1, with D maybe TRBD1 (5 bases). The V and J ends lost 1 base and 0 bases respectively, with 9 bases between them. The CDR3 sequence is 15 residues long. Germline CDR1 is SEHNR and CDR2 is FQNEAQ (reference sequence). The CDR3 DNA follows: TGTGCCAGCAGCTTAGGGGGCTACATGAACACTGAAGCTTTCTTT. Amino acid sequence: CASSLGGYMNTEAFF. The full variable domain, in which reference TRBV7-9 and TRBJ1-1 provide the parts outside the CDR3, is DTGVSQNPRHKITKRGQNVTFRCDPISEHNRLYWYRQTLGQGPEFLTYFQNEAQLEKSRLLSDRFSAERPKGSFSTLEIQRTEQGDSAMYLCASSLGGYMNTEAFFGQGTRLTVV.

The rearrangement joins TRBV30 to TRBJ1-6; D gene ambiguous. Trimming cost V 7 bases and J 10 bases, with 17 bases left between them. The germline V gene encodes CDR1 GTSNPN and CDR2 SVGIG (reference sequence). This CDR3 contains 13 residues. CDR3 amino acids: CAFSQVGRSPLHF. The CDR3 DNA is TGTGCCTTCTCCCAGGTGGGGAGATCACCCCTCCACTTT.

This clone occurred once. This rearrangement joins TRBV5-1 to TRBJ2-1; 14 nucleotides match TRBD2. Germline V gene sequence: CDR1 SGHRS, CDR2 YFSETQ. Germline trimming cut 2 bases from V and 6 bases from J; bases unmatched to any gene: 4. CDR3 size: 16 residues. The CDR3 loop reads CASSFPGLAGVNEQFF. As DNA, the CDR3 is TGCGCCAGCAGCTTCCCGGGACTAGCGGGAGTCAATGAGCAGTTCTTC. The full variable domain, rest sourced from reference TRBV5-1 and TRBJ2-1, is KAGVTQTPRYLIKTRGQQVTLSCSPISGHRSVSWYQQTPGQGLQFLFEYFSETQRNKGNFPGRFSGRQFSNSRSEMNVSTLELGDSALYLCASSFPGLAGVNEQFFGPGTRLTVL.

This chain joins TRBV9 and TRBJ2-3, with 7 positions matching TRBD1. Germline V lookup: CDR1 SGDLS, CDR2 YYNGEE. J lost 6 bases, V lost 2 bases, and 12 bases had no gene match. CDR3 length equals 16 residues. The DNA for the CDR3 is TGTGCCAGCAGCGTCCTCACAGGGGTGGAGGTTGATACGCAGTATTTT. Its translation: CASSVLTGVEVDTQYF.

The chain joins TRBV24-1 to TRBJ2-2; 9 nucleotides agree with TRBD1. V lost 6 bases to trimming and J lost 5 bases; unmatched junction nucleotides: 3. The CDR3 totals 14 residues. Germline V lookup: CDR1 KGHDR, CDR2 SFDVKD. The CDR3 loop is CATSPGTGTGELFF. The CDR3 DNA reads TGTGCCACCAGTCCCGGGACAGGGACCGGGGAGCTGTTTTTT.

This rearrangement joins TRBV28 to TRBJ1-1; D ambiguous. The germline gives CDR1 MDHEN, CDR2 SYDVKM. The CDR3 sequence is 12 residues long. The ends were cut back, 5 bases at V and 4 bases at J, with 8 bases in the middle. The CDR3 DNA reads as TGTGCCAGCAGTACAACAGCCACTGAAGCTTTCTTT. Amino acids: CASSTTATEAFF. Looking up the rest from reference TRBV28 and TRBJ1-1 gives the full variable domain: DVKVTQSSRYLVKRTGEKVFLECVQDMDHENMFWYRQDPGLGLRLIYFSYDVKMKEKGDIPEGYSVSREKKERFSLILESASTNQTSMYLCASSTTATEAFFGQGTRLTVV.

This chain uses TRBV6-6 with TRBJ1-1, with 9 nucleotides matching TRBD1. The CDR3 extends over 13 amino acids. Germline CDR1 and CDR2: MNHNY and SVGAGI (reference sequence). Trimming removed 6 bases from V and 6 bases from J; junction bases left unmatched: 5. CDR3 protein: CASRGQGIAEAFF. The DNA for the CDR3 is TGTGCCAGCAGGGGACAGGGAATCGCTGAAGCTTTCTTT.

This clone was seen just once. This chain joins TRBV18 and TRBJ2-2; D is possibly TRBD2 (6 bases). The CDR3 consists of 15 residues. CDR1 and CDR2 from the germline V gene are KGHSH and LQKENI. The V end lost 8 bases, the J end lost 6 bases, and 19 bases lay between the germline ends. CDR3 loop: CASTLRVGGPGELFF. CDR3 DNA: TGTGCCAGCACCCTACGAGTGGGAGGACCCGGGGAGCTGTTTTTT.

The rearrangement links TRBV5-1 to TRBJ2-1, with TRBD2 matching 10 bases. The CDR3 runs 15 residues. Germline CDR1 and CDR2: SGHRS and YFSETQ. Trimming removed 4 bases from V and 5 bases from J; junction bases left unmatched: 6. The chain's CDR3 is CASSHWTSGDNEQFF. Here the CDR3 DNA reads TGCGCCAGCAGCCACTGGACTAGCGGAGACAATGAGCAGTTCTTC.

CDR3 nucleotide sequence: TGTGCCACCAGCAGAGGCGGCAGCAACTATGGCTACACCTTC. Translating it yields CATSRGGSNYGYTF. The J gene is TRBJ1-2, the V gene TRBV15; D not resolved. The CDR3 is 14 amino acids. V lost 1 base, J lost 2 bases, and 8 bases lay in between. Germline V lookup: CDR1 LNHNV, CDR2 YYDKDF (reference sequence). The variable domain in full, with the rest retrieved from reference TRBV15 and TRBJ1-2, is DAMVIQNPRYQVTQFGKPVTLSCSQTLNHNVMYWYQQKSSQAPKLLFHYYDKDFNNEADTPDNFQSRRPNTSFCFLDIRSPGLGDTAMYLCATSRGGSNYGYTFGSGTRLTVV.

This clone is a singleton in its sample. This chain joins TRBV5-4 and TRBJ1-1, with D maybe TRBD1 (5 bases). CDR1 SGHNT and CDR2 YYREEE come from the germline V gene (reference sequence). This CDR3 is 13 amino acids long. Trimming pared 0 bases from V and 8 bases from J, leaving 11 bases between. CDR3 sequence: CASSLGGTREAFF. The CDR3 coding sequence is TGTGCCAGCAGCTTGGGGGGGACTCGCGAAGCTTTCTTT.

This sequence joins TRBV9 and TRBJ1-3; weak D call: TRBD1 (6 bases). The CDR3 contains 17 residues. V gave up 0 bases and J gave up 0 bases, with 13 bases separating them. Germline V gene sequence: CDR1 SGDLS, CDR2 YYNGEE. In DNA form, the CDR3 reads TGTGCCAGCAGCGTAGGGGCAGGGGCGAGCTCTGGAAACACCATATATTTT. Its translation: CASSVGAGASSGNTIYF.

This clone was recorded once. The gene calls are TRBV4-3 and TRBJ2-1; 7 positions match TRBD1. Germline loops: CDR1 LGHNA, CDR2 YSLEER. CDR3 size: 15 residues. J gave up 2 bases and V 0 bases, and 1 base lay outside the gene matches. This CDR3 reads CASSQETGTYNEQFF. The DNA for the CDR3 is TGCGCCAGCAGCCAAGAGACAGGGACCTACAATGAGCAGTTCTTC.

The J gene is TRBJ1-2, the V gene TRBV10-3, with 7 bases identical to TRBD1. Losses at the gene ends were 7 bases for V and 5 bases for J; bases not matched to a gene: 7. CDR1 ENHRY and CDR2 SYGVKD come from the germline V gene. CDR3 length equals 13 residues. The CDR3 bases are TGTGCCATCAAGCCAGGGGGTTCATATGGCTACACCTTC. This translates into CAIKPGGSYGYTF.

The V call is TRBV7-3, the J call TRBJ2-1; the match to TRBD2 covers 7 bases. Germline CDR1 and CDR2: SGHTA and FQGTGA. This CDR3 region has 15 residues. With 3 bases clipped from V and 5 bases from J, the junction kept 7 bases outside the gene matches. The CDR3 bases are TGTGCCAGCAGCTTTGGCGGGAGTTATAACAATGAGCAGTTCTTC. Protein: CASSFGGSYNNEQFF.

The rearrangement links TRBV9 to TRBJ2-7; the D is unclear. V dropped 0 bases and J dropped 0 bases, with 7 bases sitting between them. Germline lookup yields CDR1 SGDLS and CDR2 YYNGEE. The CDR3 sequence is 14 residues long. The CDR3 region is CASSVDWSSYEQYF. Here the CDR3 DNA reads TGTGCCAGCAGCGTAGACTGGAGCTCCTACGAGCAGTACTTC.

CDR3 bases: TGTGCCATCAGAGGGCGGGACCCCACAGATACGCAGTATTTT. Translating gives CAIRGRDPTDTQYF. The chain joins TRBV7-3 to TRBJ2-3, with D possibly matching TRBD2 (6 bases). Trimming cost V 10 bases and J 2 bases, with 16 bases left between them. The CDR3 is 14 amino acids. CDR1 is SGHTA, CDR2 FQGTGA, per germline.

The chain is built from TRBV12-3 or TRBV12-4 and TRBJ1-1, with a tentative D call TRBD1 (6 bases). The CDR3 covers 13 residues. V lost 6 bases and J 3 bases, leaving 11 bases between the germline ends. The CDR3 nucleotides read TGTGCCAGCAGGAGACAGGTAGACACTGAAGCTTTCTTT. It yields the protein CASRRQVDTEAFF.

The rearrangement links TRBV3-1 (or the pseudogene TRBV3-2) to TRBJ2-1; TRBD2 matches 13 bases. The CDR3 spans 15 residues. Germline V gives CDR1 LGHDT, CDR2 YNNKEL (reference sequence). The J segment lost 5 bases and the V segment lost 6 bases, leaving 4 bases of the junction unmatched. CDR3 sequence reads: CASRPLAGGHNEQFF. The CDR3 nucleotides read TGTGCCAGCAGACCACTAGCGGGAGGGCACAATGAGCAGTTCTTC.